What follows describes a single T cell receptor (beta chain). In Cohort 3, a recovered donor had either two negative PCRs, clearance, or symptom resolution. V was trimmed by 3 bases and J by 0 bases, leaving 9 bases between them. The CDR3 spans 14 residues. The germline gives CDR1 LNHDA, CDR2 SQIVND (reference sequence). This record comes from a study of blood T cell repertoires in COVID-19. The repertoire was sequenced with immunoSEQ multiplex PCR; TCRdb's copy has only in-frame clones and lacks some. The profile shows some 270,000 clones, approximately 85% of them singletons. Sequencing input: PBMCs or T cells enriched from blood (not recorded which). The clonotype was recovered from a woman in her twenties or thirties who had recovered from COVID-19. The rearrangement joins TRBV19 to TRBJ2-7; D is unclear. The CDR3 reads CASSIEESSYEQYF. In nucleotides, the CDR3 is TGTGCCAGTAGTATTGAGGAGAGCTCCTACGAGCAGTACTTC.